This TCR beta chain is drawn from a study of shared clonotypes between healthy human individuals. Study summary: Each donor's CD4 naive and CD4 memory cells filled three plates apiece, CD8 naive two, and CD8 memory one. General study findings and limits: Among donors, the sharing of clonotypes was expected to be influenced by sequencing depth.

This clone was counted only a few times. Its antigen is unknown. The method was immunoSEQ multiplex PCR; TCRdb's version includes in-frame clones alone and lacks a portion of them. The sample yields about 710,000 clones, about 80% seen once. Healthy HIV-negative adults without recent acute infections or vaccinations served as donors. The CDR3 is 11 amino acids. Trimming pared 7 bases from V and 12 bases from J, leaving 15 bases between. From germline, CDR1 is MDHEN and CDR2 SYDVKM. The chain carries TRBV28 and TRBJ1-2; D unresolved. The TCR sequence derives from a woman aged 25 to 45 in good health. Sequencing was performed on memory CD4+ T cells sorted from blood. Regarding subset: CD45RA-negative fraction. The DNA for the CDR3 is TGTGCCAGCACCCCGGGAGGGAGGGACACCTTC. It yields the protein CASTPGGRDTF.